Included here is one T cell receptor (beta chain) sequence, with context. The CDR3 is made up of 15 amino acids. The germline gives CDR1 SGDLS, CDR2 YYNGEE. With 0 bases removed from V and 1 base from J, the gap between germline ends came to 11 bases. This entry is derived from a study of blood T cell repertoires in COVID-19. For the study at large: PBMCs, B-cell-depleted T cells, or T cells provided the cDNA or gDNA that made up the material.

Authors' analysis steps: Amplification of reference gene primers provided the estimated nucleated cell counts. The data were produced by immunoSEQ multiplex PCR, yet TCRdb's version contains in-frame clones alone and is incomplete. The V and J calls and clone size are taken from that table; D and trimming were inferred from the DNA. The repertoire holds about 24,000 clones, around 69% seen once, with around 20% in the top ten. The chain carries TRBV9 and TRBJ2-7; D is possibly TRBD2 (5 bases). This TCR was sampled from a human donor in a cohort sampled during active or convalescent COVID-19. Source material: peripheral blood. The CDR3 protein is CASSVGGYGSYEQYF. DNA of the CDR3: TGTGCCAGCAGCGTAGGAGGGTATGGGTCCTACGAGCAGTACTTC.